The 23 T cell receptor beta chains given below trace back to one sample, sequenced in a study of cytomegalovirus exposure and HLA in healthy donors. 13 Jbeta primers and 60 Vbeta primers were used for the PCR. Assay: immunoSEQ multiplex PCR; the TCRdb copy retains only in-frame clones and omits some. This sample has about 170,000 clones, with 80% to 90% found just once. Sequenced: PBMCs. These receptors came from a man aged 30-40 years in good health and CMV-seropositive.

The chain uses TRBV6-5 and TRBJ1-1; TRBD1 might be the D (6 bases). The germline gives CDR1 MNHEY, CDR2 SVGAGI. The V gene lost 5 bases and the J gene lost 5 bases, with 15 bases spanning the gap. This CDR3 has 14 residues. This CDR3 reads CASSNRAGVTEAFF. Here the CDR3 DNA reads TGTGCCAGCAGTAATAGGGCAGGGGTTACTGAAGCTTTCTTT.

This clone has more than one count but fewer than ten. In nucleotides, the CDR3 is TGTGCCAGCAGCTTAGGGAGGGACGGCGAGCAGTTCTTC. This codes for CASSLGRDGEQFF. The rearrangement joins TRBV7-3 to TRBJ2-1, with 7 nucleotides matching TRBD2. The J segment lost 10 bases and the V segment lost 2 bases, leaving 5 bases of the junction unmatched. The V gene's germline CDR1 is SGHTA and CDR2 FQGTGA. The CDR3 has 13 amino acids.

The V gene is TRBV30, the J gene TRBJ1-5; TRBD1 might be the D (6 bases). CDR3 size: 13 residues. Germline CDR1 reads GTSNPN; CDR2 reads SVGIG (reference sequence). Trimming pared 1 base from V and 7 bases from J, leaving 11 bases between. Here the CDR3 reads CAWSGDKGQPQHF. In DNA, the CDR3 is TGTGCCTGGAGTGGGGACAAGGGCCAGCCCCAGCATTTT.

This chain joins TRBV5-1 and TRBJ1-2, with D possibly being TRBD1 (5 bases). Germline values: CDR1 SGHRS, CDR2 YFSETQ. The CDR3 has 14 residues. The V end lost 0 bases, the J end lost 8 bases, and 14 bases lay between the germline ends. CDR3 DNA sequence: TGCGCCAGCAGCTTGGCGGGCGGGGCGAGAGGCTACACCTTC. Translation: CASSLAGGARGYTF.

J is TRBJ2-1 and V is TRBV7-6; 15 nucleotides match TRBD2. The CDR3 length is 18 residues. J lost 7 bases, V lost 4 bases, and 11 bases had no gene match. The V gene's germline CDR1 is SGHVS and CDR2 FNYEAQ. The CDR3 spells CASSSGGLAGGLGNEQFF. CDR3 nucleotide sequence: TGTGCCAGCAGCTCGGGGGGACTAGCGGGAGGTCTTGGGAATGAGCAGTTCTTC.

The chain recombines TRBV27 with TRBJ2-1; TRBD2 matches 8 bases. Germline assignment: CDR1 MNHEY and CDR2 SMNVEV (reference sequence). The CDR3 has 15 residues. V trimming: 2 bases; J trimming: 8 bases; junction bases outside the gene matches: 8. The CDR3 bases are TGTGCCAGCAGTTTAACCGGGACTAGGTTGCATGAGCAGTTCTTC. Translated, it gives CASSLTGTRLHEQFF.

The chain is built from TRBV11-2 and TRBJ2-1, with 7 bases that match TRBD1. J lost 0 bases, V lost 4 bases, and 3 bases had no gene match. Germline loops: CDR1 SGHAT, CDR2 FQNNGV. The length of the CDR3 is 15 residues. CDR3 nucleotide sequence: TGTGCCAGCAGCTGGGGACAGCTCTCCTACAATGAGCAGTTCTTC. This translates into CASSWGQLSYNEQFF.

This chain uses TRBV5-5 with TRBJ2-7, with D possibly TRBD2 on 6 matching bases. Germline assignment: CDR1 SGHKS and CDR2 YYEKEE (reference sequence). V was cut by 6 bases and J by 0 bases, with 13 bases left in between. There are 14 residues in the CDR3. The CDR3 nucleotides read TGTGCCAGCACCTACAGCGGGTCCTCCTACGAGCAGTACTTC. Translated, it gives CASTYSGSSYEQYF.

This clone has only a few counts. The chain carries TRBV15 and TRBJ2-1; 13 bases are a match to TRBD2. The V gene's germline CDR1 is LNHNV and CDR2 YYDKDF (reference sequence). This CDR3 has 15 amino acids. Trimming at V came to 7 bases and at J to 8 bases, leaving 8 bases not matched to a gene. The CDR3 nucleotides read TGTGCCACCAACCCCGGACTAGCGGGAGCCGATGAGCAGTTCTTC. As protein: CATNPGLAGADEQFF.

V is TRBV29-1 and J is TRBJ2-5; D gene ambiguous. CDR3 length equals 13 residues. Trimming removed 5 bases at V and 1 base at J, with 11 bases between. CDR1 is SQVTM and CDR2 is ANQGSEA in the germline V gene. The CDR3 sequence is CSVCLQVQETQYF. DNA for the CDR3: TGCAGCGTTTGTCTGCAGGTCCAAGAGACCCAGTACTTC.

On this clone itself: This same CDR3 is encoded by further DNA sequences in the sample. The chain links TRBV5-1 to TRBJ2-2; the D is unclear. This CDR3 has 13 amino acids. CDR1 and CDR2 (germline): SGHRS, YFSETQ. Trimming took 0 bases from V and 5 from J, leaving 5 bases between them. The CDR3 DNA sequence: TGCGCCAGCAGCTTGGATTCAACCGGGGAGCTGTTTTTT. Its translation is CASSLDSTGELFF.

J is TRBJ1-2 and V is TRBV10-3, with D uncertain. Germline CDR1 is ENHRY and CDR2 is SYGVKD. The CDR3 is made up of 12 amino acids. V lost 3 bases, J lost 6 bases, and 8 bases lay in between. The CDR3 DNA follows: TGTGCCATCAGTGAAAGGCAGGATGGCTACACCTTC. It encodes CAISERQDGYTF.

This CDR3 reads CASSPVLAGGTDTQYF. CDR3 DNA: TGTGCCAGCAGCCCGGTACTAGCGGGAGGCACAGATACGCAGTATTTT. The rearrangement joins TRBV7-3 to TRBJ2-3, with TRBD2 identical over 11 bases. CDR1 and CDR2 from the germline V gene are SGHTA and FQGTGA. The CDR3 is 16 amino acids. J gave up 1 base and V 5 bases, and 5 bases lay outside the gene matches.

This chain uses TRBV5-1 with TRBJ2-5, with D hard to call. Trimming removed 0 bases from V and 4 bases from J, with 10 bases in between. CDR3 length: 14 amino acids. Germline CDR1 reads SGHRS; CDR2 reads YFSETQ. The CDR3 coding sequence is TGCGCCAGCAGCTTGGGAGTCAATCCAGAGACCCAGTACTTC. Its protein product is CASSLGVNPETQYF.

The chain combines TRBV27 with TRBJ2-1; possibly TRBD2 for D (5 bases). CDR3 length: 17 residues. With 3 bases removed from V and 0 bases from J, the gap between germline ends came to 15 bases. The germline gives CDR1 MNHEY, CDR2 SMNVEV (reference sequence). The CDR3 nucleotides read TGTGCCAGCAGTTTGGGGTCCTACGGGGACTCCTACAATGAGCAGTTCTTC. Protein sequence: CASSLGSYGDSYNEQFF.

Worth noting for this clone: An end of the junction does not agree with germline; a read error may underlie this. The sample contains more than one DNA sequence encoding this CDR3. The chain uses TRBV13 and TRBJ2-5; 9 nucleotides line up with TRBD2. Germline V gives CDR1 PRHDT, CDR2 FYEKMQ (reference sequence). The CDR3 sequence is 14 residues long. CDR3 protein: CASSWTSDQETQYF. For the CDR3, the DNA is TGTGCCAGCAGCTGGACTAGCGACCAGGAGACCCAGTACTTC.

This clone occurred once. The chain links TRBV18 to TRBJ1-2; D gene uncertain. CDR1 is KGHSH, CDR2 LQKENI, per germline. CDR3 size: 15 residues. V gave up 2 bases and J gave up 1 base, with 11 bases separating them. The CDR3 loop is CASSPTDSHNYGYTF. In nucleotides, the CDR3 is TGTGCCAGCTCACCAACGGACTCCCATAACTATGGCTACACCTTC.

The V and J genes are TRBV4-1 and TRBJ1-2, with a weak D call TRBD1 (6 bases). Deletions cut 2 bases from V and 12 bases from J, with 16 bases between. The CDR3 length is 13 residues. Germline V CDR1 and CDR2: MGHRA, YSYEKL. The CDR3 nucleotides are TGCGCCAGCAGCCAACCGGGACAACGGGCGGACACCTTC. Protein sequence: CASSQPGQRADTF.

A word on this clone: A read error may account for a junction end that differs from germline. The rearrangement joins TRBV7-2 to TRBJ1-2; no firm D call. Germline V lookup: CDR1 SGHTA, CDR2 FQGNSA. This CDR3 spans 14 amino acids. CDR3 nucleotides: TGTGCCAGCAGCTTAGCCCGATCCGACTACGGCTACACCTTC. Protein sequence: CASSLARSDYGYTF.

This clone was detected only once. The CDR3 bases are TGTGCCATCAGTGCCCCATCGACAGGGGTGGGGATGAACACTGAAGCTTTCTTT. It specifies CAISAPSTGVGMNTEAFF. The chain links TRBV10-3 to TRBJ1-1; 8 nucleotides match TRBD1. Germline V gene lookup returns CDR1 ENHRY and CDR2 SYGVKD. V lost 4 bases to trimming and J lost 0 bases; unmatched junction nucleotides: 13. This CDR3 comprises 18 residues.

The chain carries TRBV29-1 and TRBJ2-5; no clear D. This CDR3 is 12 amino acids long. Trimming pared 5 bases from V and 1 base from J, leaving 8 bases between. From germline, CDR1 is SQVTM and CDR2 ANQGSEA. The CDR3 protein is CSVRVLQETQYF. The CDR3 DNA reads TGCAGCGTTCGGGTCCTCCAAGAGACCCAGTACTTC.

The chain recombines TRBV9 with TRBJ2-5, with 9 bases identical to TRBD2. The J segment lost 4 bases and the V segment lost 4 bases, leaving 8 bases of the junction unmatched. Germline V gene data show CDR1 as SGDLS and CDR2 as YYNGEE. This CDR3 contains 15 residues. Here the CDR3 DNA reads TGTGCCAGCAGCTTCGGACTAGCGAGGGGAGAGACCCAGTACTTC. Translated, it gives CASSFGLARGETQYF.

This chain links TRBV29-1 with TRBJ2-3, with D maybe TRBD2 (6 bases). V was clipped by 6 bases and J by 2 bases, with 21 bases between them. Germline V gives CDR1 SQVTM, CDR2 ANQGSEA. This CDR3 comprises 16 residues. CDR3 bases: TGCAGCGTCGGTTTCGTCGCGGAGGGGAACACAGATACGCAGTATTTT. Translated: CSVGFVAEGNTDTQYF.